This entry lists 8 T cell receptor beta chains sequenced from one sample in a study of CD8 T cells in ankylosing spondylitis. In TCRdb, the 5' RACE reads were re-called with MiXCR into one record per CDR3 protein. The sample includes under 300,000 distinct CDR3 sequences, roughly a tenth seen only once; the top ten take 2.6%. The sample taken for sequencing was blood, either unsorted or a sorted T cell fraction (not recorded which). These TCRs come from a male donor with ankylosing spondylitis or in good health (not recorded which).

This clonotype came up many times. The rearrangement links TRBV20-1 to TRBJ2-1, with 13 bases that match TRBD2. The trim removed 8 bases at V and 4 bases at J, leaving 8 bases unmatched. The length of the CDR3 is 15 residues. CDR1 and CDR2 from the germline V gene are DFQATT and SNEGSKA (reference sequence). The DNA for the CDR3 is TGCAGTACCACTAGCGGGAGGGTAACATACAATGAGCAGTTCTTC. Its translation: CSTTSGRVTYNEQFF.

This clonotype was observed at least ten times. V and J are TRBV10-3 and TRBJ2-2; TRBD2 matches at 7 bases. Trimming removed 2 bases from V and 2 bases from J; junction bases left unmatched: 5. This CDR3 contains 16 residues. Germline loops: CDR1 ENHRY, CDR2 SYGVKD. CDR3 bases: TGTGCCATCAGTGAGAGCGGCGGGGGAAACACCGGGGAGCTGTTTTTT. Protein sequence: CAISESGGGNTGELFF.

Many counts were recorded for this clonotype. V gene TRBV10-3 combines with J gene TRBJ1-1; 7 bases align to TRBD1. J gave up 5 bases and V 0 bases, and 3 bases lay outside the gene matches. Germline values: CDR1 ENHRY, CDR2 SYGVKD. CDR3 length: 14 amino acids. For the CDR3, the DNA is TGTGCCATCAGTGAGTCGGGACAGACTACTGAAGCTTTCTTT. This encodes CAISESGQTTEAFF.

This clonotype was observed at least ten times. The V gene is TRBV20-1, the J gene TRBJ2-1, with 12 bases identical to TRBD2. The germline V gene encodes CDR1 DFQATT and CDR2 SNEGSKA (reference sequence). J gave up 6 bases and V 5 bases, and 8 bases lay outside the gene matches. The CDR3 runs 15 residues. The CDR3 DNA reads TGCAGTGCTTCCCCGCTAGCGGGAGGGCTCAATGAGCAGTTCTTC. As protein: CSASPLAGGLNEQFF.

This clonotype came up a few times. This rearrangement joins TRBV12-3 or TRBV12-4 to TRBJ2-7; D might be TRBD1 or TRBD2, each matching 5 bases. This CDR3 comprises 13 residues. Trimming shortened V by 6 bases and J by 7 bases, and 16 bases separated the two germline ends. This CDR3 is CASRNGPGGEQYF. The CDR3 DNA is TGTGCCAGCAGGAATGGGCCTGGGGGTGAGCAGTACTTC.

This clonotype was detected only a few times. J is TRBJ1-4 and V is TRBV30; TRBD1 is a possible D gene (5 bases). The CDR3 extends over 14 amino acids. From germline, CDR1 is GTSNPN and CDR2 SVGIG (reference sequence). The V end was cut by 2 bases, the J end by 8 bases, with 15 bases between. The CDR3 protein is CAWSPNRQGEKLFF. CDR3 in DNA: TGTGCCTGGAGTCCCAATCGTCAGGGAGAAAAACTGTTTTTT.

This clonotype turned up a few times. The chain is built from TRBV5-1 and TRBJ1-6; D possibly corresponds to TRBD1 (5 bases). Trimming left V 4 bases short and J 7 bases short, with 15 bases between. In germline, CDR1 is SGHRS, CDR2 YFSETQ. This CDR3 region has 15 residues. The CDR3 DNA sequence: TGCGCCAGCAGCGCATCCGGGACGGACAATTCACCCCTCCACTTT. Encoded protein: CASSASGTDNSPLHF.

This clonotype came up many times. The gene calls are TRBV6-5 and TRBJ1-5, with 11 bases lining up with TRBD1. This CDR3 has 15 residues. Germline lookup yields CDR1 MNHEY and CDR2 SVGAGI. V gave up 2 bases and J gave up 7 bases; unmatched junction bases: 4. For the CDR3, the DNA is TGTGCCAGCAGTTACGGGACAGGGGGGTCCCAGCCCCAGCATTTT. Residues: CASSYGTGGSQPQHF.